This T cell receptor (beta chain) was identified in a study of blood T cells in healthy people across ages. About this clonotype itself: The antigen is undetermined.

Study-level points and caveats: Both naive CD4+ cell counts and diversity were greater in long-lived donors than in aged donors. Estimated diversity across one million T cells was deemed an underestimate.

This CDR3 has 14 residues. Germline CDR1 DFQATT, CDR2 SNEGSKA (reference sequence). V was pared by 1 base and J by 0 bases, with 7 bases between. With a J-beta primer mix and a sample-barcoded 5' primer, a second PCR ran about 7 to 11 cycles. At least 2.5 million CDR3-containing paired-end reads were obtained per sample. TCRdb used MiXCR to reprocess the 5' RACE reads, holding one entry per CDR3 protein. The sample consists of approximately 790,000 distinct CDR3 sequences, approximately 59% of them appearing once. The receptor comes from a man younger than 40 in good health. This sequence joins TRBV20-1 and TRBJ2-1; D call uncertain. The source material was blood. CDR3 loop: CSARVPPSYNEQFF. CDR3 DNA: TGCAGTGCTAGAGTCCCCCCCTCCTACAATGAGCAGTTCTTC.